This is a list of T cell receptor beta chains from one sample in a study of shared clonotypes between healthy human individuals. Measured with immunoSEQ multiplex PCR; TCRdb has only the in-frame clones, and not every one. This table holds about half a million clones, 75% to 80% found once. Sequencing was performed on PBMCs. These TCRs come from a woman aged 40 to 55 in good health. Some clones in this sample may be carry-over from other donors' samples. Each CDR3 is given with its conserved first and last residue. The order of the fields is V gene, J gene, clone size, D gene, CDR3 protein, CDR3 DNA. The D gene is left open where the match is weak. Some rows have no size entry. The others give once, few or many, or a class for an expanded clone.

TRBV30	TRBJ1-2	many	.	CAWSALYGYTF	TGTGCCTGGAGTGCCCTATATGGCTACACCTTC
TRBV4-1	TRBJ2-1	.	.	CASSQGPSANEQFF	TGCGCCAGCAGCCAAGGCCCTAGCGCCAATGAGCAGTTCTTC
TRBV7-8	TRBJ1-1	.	.	CASSLGGRKLTEAFF	TGTGCCAGCAGCTTAGGAGGACGGAAGTTGACTGAAGCTTTCTTT
TRBV7-3	TRBJ2-2	.	.	CASSHGTVNTGELFF	TGTGCCAGCAGCCACGGGACCGTGAACACCGGGGAGCTGTTTTTT
TRBV4-2	TRBJ2-7	.	.	CASSQGLSGLRAEQYF	TGTGCTAGCAGCCAGGGATTATCGGGACTCCGGGCCGAGCAGTACTTC
TRBV7-9	TRBJ1-4	once	.	CASSRNTGKLFF	TGTGCCAGCAGCAGAAATACCGGAAAACTGTTTTTT
TRBV10-1	TRBJ2-7	.	TRBD1	CASSGQGPPFEQYF	TGCGCCAGCAGTGGACAGGGGCCCCCCTTCGAGCAGTACTTC
TRBV28	TRBJ1-1	few	.	CASSLTTPPRAFF	TGTGCCAGCAGTTTGACGACCCCCCCCAGAGCTTTCTTT
TRBV7-9	TRBJ2-1	many	.	CASSRGVGGPNEQFF	TGTGCCAGCAGCCGCGGGGTGGGCGGGCCTAATGAGCAGTTCTTC
TRBV29-1	TRBJ2-7	.	.	CSVVEKPPYEQYF	TGCAGCGTCGTCGAAAAACCCCCCTACGAGCAGTACTTC
TRBV7-9	TRBJ1-4	.	.	CASSLKGQPNEKLFF	TGTGCCAGCAGCTTAAAGGGTCAGCCCAATGAAAAACTGTTTTTT
TRBV2	TRBJ1-4	.	.	CASSDAGKGKTQLNEKLFF	TGTGCCAGCAGTGACGCGGGGAAGGGAAAGACGCAGCTTAATGAAAAACTGTTTTTT
TRBV30	TRBJ1-2	few	TRBD1	CAWRETGGGYTF	TGTGCCTGGAGGGAAACAGGGGGCGGCTACACCTTC
TRBV10-2	TRBJ1-1	.	.	CASSVAENTEAFF	TGCGCCAGCAGTGTCGCAGAGAACACTGAAGCTTTCTTT
TRBV11-2	TRBJ2-1	.	TRBD2	CASRARVVLARKDYNEQFF	TGTGCCAGCAGGGCCCGAGTGGTACTAGCGCGAAAGGACTACAATGAGCAGTTCTTC
TRBV7-9	TRBJ2-2	few	.	CASSHARYTGELFF	TGTGCCAGCAGCCATGCGAGGTACACCGGGGAGCTGTTTTTT
TRBV7-2	TRBJ1-4	.	.	CASTLRGNEKLFF	TGTGCCAGCACTTTAAGGGGGAATGAAAAACTGTTTTTT
TRBV7-8	TRBJ1-4	.	.	CASSLRVRDTPGTNEKLFF	TGTGCCAGCAGCCTCCGGGTCCGGGACACCCCGGGAACTAATGAAAAACTGTTTTTT
TRBV7-2	TRBJ2-6	.	TRBD2	CASRLAGDSGANVLTF	TGTGCCAGCCGACTAGCGGGAGACTCTGGGGCCAACGTCCTGACTTTC
TRBV5-4	TRBJ2-7	.	TRBD2	CASSQAGEPTYEQYF	TGTGCCAGCAGCCAAGCGGGGGAACCGACCTACGAGCAGTACTTC
TRBV5-1	TRBJ2-7	.	TRBD1	CASRRGQDTTYEQYF	TGCGCCAGCAGACGGGGACAGGACACAACCTACGAGCAGTACTTC
TRBV21-1	TRBJ2-7	once	.	CASSKGVGYHEQYF	TGTGCCAGCAGCAAAGGGGTAGGGTACCACGAGCAGTACTTC
TRBV5-1	TRBJ2-1	.	TRBD2	CASSLGTSGSGEQFF	TGCGCCAGCAGCTTAGGGACTAGCGGGAGTGGTGAGCAGTTCTTC
TRBV5-4	TRBJ2-3	.	.	CASSLDTGTDTQYF	TGTGCCAGCAGCTTGGATACGGGCACAGATACGCAGTATTTT
TRBV5-1	TRBJ2-2	.	TRBD1	CASSLPGQGTGELFF	TGCGCCAGCAGCTTGCCGGGACAGGGGACCGGGGAGCTGTTTTTT
TRBV7-9	TRBJ1-2	.	TRBD1	CASSLAGQTNYGYTF	TGTGCCAGCAGCTTAGCGGGACAGACTAACTATGGCTACACCTTC
TRBV25-1	TRBJ2-3	.	TRBD2	CASSGGTSGRFGDTQYF	TGTGCCAGCAGTGGGGGGACTAGCGGGAGATTCGGGGATACGCAGTATTTT
TRBV29-1	TRBJ2-3	.	TRBD2	CSVEGLAGATDTQYF	TGCAGCGTTGAAGGGCTAGCGGGGGCCACAGATACGCAGTATTTT
TRBV28	TRBJ2-3	.	.	CASSRLGMRDTQYF	TGTGCCAGCAGCCGACTAGGGATGCGAGATACGCAGTATTTT
TRBV19	TRBJ2-5	.	.	CASSITGGQTQYF	TGTGCCAGTAGTATAACTGGAGGGCAGACCCAGTACTTC
TRBV18	TRBJ1-1	.	.	CASSPEGGGDTEAFF	TGTGCCAGCTCACCGGAAGGCGGCGGAGACACTGAAGCTTTCTTT
TRBV6-1	TRBJ2-2	.	TRBD2	CASGTRLAALGELFF	TGTGCCAGCGGGACCCGACTAGCGGCCCTAGGGGAGCTGTTTTTT
TRBV5-1	TRBJ1-4	.	.	CASSLTATNEKLFF	TGCGCCAGCAGCCTCACGGCAACTAATGAAAAACTGTTTTTT
TRBV6-1	TRBJ1-5	few	.	CASSESGQPQHF	TGTGCCAGCAGTGAATCGGGTCAGCCCCAGCATTTT
TRBV6-1	TRBJ1-2	once	.	CASSGDIYGYTF	TGTGCCAGCAGCGGGGACATCTATGGCTACACCTTC
TRBV27	TRBJ2-7	.	.	CASRPSGGALGEQYF	TGTGCCAGCAGGCCCTCTGGGGGGGCGCTCGGCGAGCAGTACTTC
TRBV7-9	TRBJ1-2	.	.	CASSLGGVYGYTF	TGTGCCAGCAGCTTAGGAGGAGTTTATGGCTACACCTTC
TRBV28	TRBJ2-7	.	.	CASTVAGQGLGEQYF	TGTGCCAGCACAGTAGCGGGACAGGGTTTGGGCGAGCAGTACTTC
TRBV9	TRBJ2-1	once	TRBD2	CASSVEAGMDEQFF	TGTGCCAGCAGCGTAGAAGCGGGAATGGATGAGCAGTTCTTC
TRBV18	TRBJ2-7	.	.	CASSPPGTYEQYF	TGTGCCAGCTCACCACCGGGAACCTACGAGCAGTACTTC
TRBV15	TRBJ1-3	.	.	CATSRDLRTSSGNTIYF	TGTGCCACCAGCAGAGATCTCAGAACCTCCTCGGGAAACACCATATATTTT
TRBV7-9	TRBJ2-7	once	TRBD2	CASSSAPYSGRRYEQYF	TGTGCCAGCAGCTCAGCACCATATAGCGGGAGGAGGTACGAGCAGTACTTC
TRBV28	TRBJ1-6	.	.	CASSLPDEGYSPLHF	TGTGCCAGCAGTTTGCCAGACGAAGGCTATTCACCCCTCCACTTT
TRBV9	TRBJ2-7	.	.	CASSPPRLPYEQYF	TGTGCCAGCAGCCCACCCCGGCTACCCTACGAGCAGTACTTC
TRBV18	TRBJ1-1	many	.	CASSPITKNTEAFF	TGTGCCAGCTCACCAATAACAAAGAACACTGAAGCTTTCTTT
TRBV18	TRBJ2-1	.	.	CASSPGGAASYNEQFF	TGTGCCAGCTCACCCGGGGGAGCGGCCTCCTACAATGAGCAGTTCTTC
TRBV12-5	TRBJ2-2	few	.	CASTGTDTGELFF	TGTGCTAGCACCGGGACCGACACCGGGGAGCTGTTTTTT
TRBV2	TRBJ2-1	.	.	CASSESVRVGRFF	TGTGCCAGCAGTGAATCGGTTAGGGTTGGGCGGTTCTTC
TRBV7-9	TRBJ1-1	.	.	CASSFDPNTEAFF	TGTGCCAGCAGTTTCGACCCGAACACTGAAGCTTTCTTT
TRBV6-5	TRBJ1-1	.	.	CASSYSGVTEAFF	TGTGCCAGCAGTTACTCGGGGGTAACTGAAGCTTTCTTT
TRBV6-5	TRBJ2-1	.	TRBD2	CASSSLSGGYNEQFF	TGTGCCAGCAGTTCCTTATCGGGAGGATATAATGAGCAGTTCTTC
TRBV11-1	TRBJ1-4	.	.	CASRAGTSATNEELFF	TGTGCCAGCAGAGCCGGGACGTCTGCAACTAATGAAGAACTGTTTTTT
TRBV5-4	TRBJ2-1	.	.	CASSNRDHHYNEQFF	TGTGCCAGCAGCAACCGGGACCATCACTACAATGAGCAGTTCTTC